The 8 T cell receptor beta chains below come from one sample, sequenced in a study of blood T cells in healthy people across ages. A J-beta primer mix and a sample-barcoded 5' primer were used in a second PCR of about 7 to 11 cycles. TCRdb re-called the 5' RACE reads with MiXCR, one entry per CDR3 protein. Among roughly 900,000 distinct CDR3 sequences listed, 40% to 60% were seen once. The sequenced sample consisted of blood. These receptors were taken from a young man in good health.

The rearrangement links TRBV10-2 to TRBJ1-2, with D perhaps matching TRBD1 (5 bases). The CDR3 has 14 residues. Germline assignment: CDR1 WSHSY and CDR2 SAAADI. Trimming removed 8 bases from V and 1 base from J, with 14 bases in between. The CDR3 loop reads CASVRDGNNYGYTF. The CDR3, as DNA: TGCGCCAGCGTTCGGGACGGGAATAACTATGGCTACACCTTC.

The CDR3 sequence is CASSPGPLQGPYSGNTIYF. The CDR3 DNA follows: TGTGCCAGCAGCCCAGGACCACTACAGGGACCCTACTCTGGAAACACCATATATTTT. The J gene is TRBJ1-3, the V gene TRBV5-5, with D possibly TRBD1 on 6 matching bases. V was cut by 4 bases and J by 0 bases, with 23 bases left in between. Per the germline V gene, CDR1 is SGHKS and CDR2 is YYEKEE (reference sequence). The CDR3 length is 19 residues.

The chain combines TRBV3-1 with TRBJ2-1; TRBD2 might be the D (5 bases). The CDR3 loop spans 14 amino acids. Trimming removed 3 bases from V and 9 bases from J, with 15 bases in between. Germline assignment: CDR1 LGHDT and CDR2 YNNKEL (reference sequence). The CDR3 nucleotides are TGTGCCAGCAGCCAGCTTACTAGGGCCGGTGAGCAGTTCTTC. Its translation is CASSQLTRAGEQFF.

The V gene is TRBV7-2, the J gene TRBJ2-5; no definite D call. Trimming took 1 base from V and 4 from J, leaving 7 bases between them. There are 13 residues in the CDR3. Germline V gene data show CDR1 as SGHTA and CDR2 as FQGNSA. The CDR3 nucleotides read TGTGCCAGCAGCTTAGAACTGCGAGAGACCCAGTACTTC. Amino acids: CASSLELRETQYF. The variable domain in full, completed from reference TRBV7-2 and TRBJ2-5, reads GAGVSQSPSNKVTEKGKDVELRCDPISGHTALYWYRQSLGQGLEFLIYFQGNSAPDKSGLPSDRFSAERTGGSVSTLTIQRTQQEDSAVYLCASSLELRETQYFGPGTRLLVL.

This chain uses TRBV6-1 with TRBJ2-5, with 8 bases that match TRBD1. The germline gives CDR1 MNHNS, CDR2 SASEGT. J gave up 5 bases and V 6 bases, and 5 bases lay outside the gene matches. The length of the CDR3 is 13 residues. The CDR3 loop reads CASRRTGWETQYF. The CDR3 nucleotides read TGTGCCAGCAGGCGGACAGGGTGGGAGACCCAGTACTTC.

A note on this clonotype: This likely comes from a read error, as the CDR3 has no conserved phenylalanine or tryptophan at its end. The chain uses TRBV2 and TRBJ2-3; 9 nucleotides line up with TRBD1. The ends lost 11 bases at V and 4 bases at J; junction bases unmatched: 4. Germline V gives CDR1 SNHLY, CDR2 FYNNEI. CDR3 length: 12 amino acids. CDR3 protein: CAGDRDADTQYL. For the CDR3, the DNA is TGTGCCGGGGACAGGGACGCAGATACGCAGTATCTT.

The chain joins TRBV20-1 to TRBJ2-5; 7 nucleotides line up with TRBD1. The DNA end lines up better with TRBJ2-1; the J call may be wrong. The CDR3 runs to 15 residues. Germline CDR1 is DFQATT and CDR2 is SNEGSKA (reference sequence). The CDR3 loop is CSAGQAVTFQETQFF. As DNA, the CDR3 is TGCAGTGCTGGACAGGCCGTTACCTTCCAAGAGACCCAGTTCTTC.

This clonotype was seen only a few times. V gene TRBV7-2 combines with J gene TRBJ2-4, with D perhaps matching TRBD1 or TRBD2 (6 bases each). Looked up from germline, CDR1 is SGHTA and CDR2 is FQGNSA. V dropped 4 bases and J dropped 7 bases, with 23 bases sitting between them. The CDR3 is made up of 17 amino acids. Here the CDR3 DNA reads TGTGCCAGCAGCTACCCCAAAGAGCTAGGGGGGCAGAACATTCAGTACTTC. Its protein product is CASSYPKELGGQNIQYF. The complete variable domain, with remaining parts taken from reference TRBV7-2 and TRBJ2-4, reads GAGVSQSPSNKVTEKGKDVELRCDPISGHTALYWYRQSLGQGLEFLIYFQGNSAPDKSGLPSDRFSAERTGGSVSTLTIQRTQQEDSAVYLCASSYPKELGGQNIQYFGAGTRLSVL.